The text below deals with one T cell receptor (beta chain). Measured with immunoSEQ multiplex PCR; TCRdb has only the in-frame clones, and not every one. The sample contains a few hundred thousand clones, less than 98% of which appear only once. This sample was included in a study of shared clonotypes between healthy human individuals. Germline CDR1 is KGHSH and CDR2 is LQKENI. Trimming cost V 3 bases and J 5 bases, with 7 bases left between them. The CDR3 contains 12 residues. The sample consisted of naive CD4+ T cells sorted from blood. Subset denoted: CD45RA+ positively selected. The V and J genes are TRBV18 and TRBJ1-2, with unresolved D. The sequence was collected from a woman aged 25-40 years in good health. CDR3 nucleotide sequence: TGTGCCAGCTCACCGCCGGGGTATGGCTACACCTTC. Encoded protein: CASSPPGYGYTF.